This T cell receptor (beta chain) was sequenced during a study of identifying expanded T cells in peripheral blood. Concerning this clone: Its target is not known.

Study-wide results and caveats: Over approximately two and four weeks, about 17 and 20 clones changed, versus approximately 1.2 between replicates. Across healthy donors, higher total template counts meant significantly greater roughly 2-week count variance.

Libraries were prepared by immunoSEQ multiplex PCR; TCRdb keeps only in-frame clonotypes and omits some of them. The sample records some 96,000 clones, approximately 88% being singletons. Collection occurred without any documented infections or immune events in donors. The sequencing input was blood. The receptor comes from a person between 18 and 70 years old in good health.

Written as DNA, the CDR3 is TGTGCCAGCAGTTTTCAGGGGGCGGAAAATCAGCCCCAGCATTTT. Protein sequence: CASSFQGAENQPQHF. V is TRBV28 and J is TRBJ1-5; 8 bases map to TRBD1. J gave up 4 bases and V 3 bases, and 5 bases lay outside the gene matches. The CDR3 has 15 residues. Germline V gene sequence: CDR1 MDHEN, CDR2 SYDVKM. The variable domain in full, completed from reference TRBV28 and TRBJ1-5, reads DVKVTQSSRYLVKRTGEKVFLECVQDMDHENMFWYRQDPGLGLRLIYFSYDVKMKEKGDIPEGYSVSREKKERFSLILESASTNQTSMYLCASSFQGAENQPQHFGDGTRLSIL.